The 14 T cell receptor beta chains reported below all come from one sample, sequenced in a study of T cell clones after liver transplantation. The assay was immunoSEQ multiplex PCR, and TCRdb's table has in-frame clones only and misses some. The data hold approximately 65,000 clones, with over 90% observed a single time. Here the sequenced sample was CD4+ T cells from blood, taken around 25 months after liver transplant. All receptors come from a human patient who received a liver transplant. The graft donor may account for some of the T cells.

The genes are TRBV27 and TRBJ1-4; maybe TRBD1 (5 bases). The CDR3 is made up of 14 amino acids. From germline, CDR1 is MNHEY and CDR2 SMNVEV (reference sequence). The V end was cut by 9 bases, the J end by 8 bases, with 19 bases between. CDR3 sequence (DNA): TGTGCCAGTGGAGGCGGGGGGTCCGGAGAAAAACTGTTTTTT. This sequence encodes CASGGGGSGEKLFF.

The rearrangement links TRBV5-5 to TRBJ2-3; 11 nucleotides align to TRBD2. Germline values: CDR1 SGHKS, CDR2 YYEKEE (reference sequence). The CDR3 sequence is 15 residues long. Unmatched junction bases numbered 5, after V lost 4 bases and J lost 4 bases. In DNA, the CDR3 is TGTGCCAGCAGCGTAGCGGGAGGGCCTCCAGATACGCAGTATTTT. Its protein product is CASSVAGGPPDTQYF. The whole variable domain, remainder taken from reference TRBV5-5 and TRBJ2-3, is DAGVTQSPTHLIKTRGQQVTLRCSPISGHKSVSWYQQVLGQGPQFIFQYYEKEERGRGNFPDRFSARQFPNYSSELNVNALLLGDSALYLCASSVAGGPPDTQYFGPGTRLTVL.

This chain connects TRBV7-6 to TRBJ2-2; 12 bases align to TRBD1. Per the germline V gene, CDR1 is SGHVS and CDR2 is FNYEAQ. The CDR3 has 16 amino acids. After removal of 6 bases from V and 6 bases from J, the junction contained 8 bases not matched to a gene. CDR3 sequence reads: CASSLRDRGPSGELFF. DNA of the CDR3: TGTGCCAGCAGTCTACGGGACAGGGGGCCGTCCGGGGAGCTGTTTTTT.

The chain combines TRBV7-9 with TRBJ2-5; 12 bases line up with TRBD2. The CDR3 covers 17 residues. Germline assignment: CDR1 SEHNR and CDR2 FQNEAQ (reference sequence). V shed 1 base and J 3 bases; nucleotides not matched to a gene: 6. Here the CDR3 reads CASSLGRTSGIEETQYF. The CDR3 nucleotides are TGTGCCAGCAGCTTAGGACGGACTAGCGGGATTGAAGAGACCCAGTACTTC.

The V and J genes are TRBV6-1 and TRBJ1-4; the match to TRBD1 covers 9 bases. With V trimmed by 7 bases and J by 6 bases, 6 bases remained unmatched. The germline CDR1 and CDR2 sequences are MNHNS and SASEGT. The CDR3 contains 14 residues. The CDR3 region is CASTVQGAYEKLFF. Written as DNA, the CDR3 is TGTGCCAGCACAGTACAGGGGGCGTATGAAAAACTGTTTTTT.

This clone appeared a few times. The chain links TRBV15 to TRBJ1-3; D is undetermined. Looked up from germline, CDR1 is LNHNV and CDR2 is YYDKDF (reference sequence). The CDR3 totals 11 residues. Trimming removed 8 bases from V and 4 bases from J, with 6 bases in between. Here the CDR3 DNA reads TGTGCCACCTCGCAAGGAAACACCATATATTTT. It specifies CATSQGNTIYF.

The chain has TRBV7-2 and TRBJ2-4; D perhaps matches TRBD2 (7 bases). The CDR3 length is 16 residues. The germline CDR1 and CDR2 sequences are SGHTA and FQGNSA. The V end lost 1 base, the J end lost 3 bases, and 13 bases lay between the germline ends. CDR3 loop: CASSLEGGLGKNIQYF. DNA of the CDR3: TGTGCCAGCAGCTTAGAGGGGGGGCTCGGCAAAAACATTCAGTACTTC.

The chain combines TRBV6-1 with TRBJ2-4; D may correspond to TRBD1 or TRBD2 (6 bases each). Germline assignment: CDR1 MNHNS and CDR2 SASEGT. The CDR3 runs 15 residues. Trimming cost V 2 bases and J 1 base, with 9 bases left between them. The chain's CDR3 is CASSERGGAKNIQYF. The CDR3 DNA reads TGTGCCAGCAGTGAAAGAGGGGGGGCCAAAAACATTCAGTACTTC.

The genes are TRBV5-6 and TRBJ1-2; 8 bases agree with TRBD1. V trimming: 0 bases; J trimming: 3 bases; junction bases outside the gene matches: 10. Germline V gene lookup returns CDR1 SGHDT and CDR2 YYEEEE. This CDR3 region has 17 residues. Written as DNA, the CDR3 is TGTGCCAGCAGCTTGGTGTCTGGGACAGGTCGCCACTATGGCTACACCTTC. Translated, it gives CASSLVSGTGRHYGYTF.

The chain employs TRBV5-1 and TRBJ2-2; maybe TRBD1 (5 bases). CDR1 is SGHRS and CDR2 is YFSETQ in the germline V gene. The CDR3 spans 14 residues. The V and J ends lost 4 bases and 5 bases respectively, with 12 bases between them. The CDR3 is CASSADRETGELFF. In DNA, the CDR3 is TGCGCCAGCAGCGCAGACAGAGAGACCGGGGAGCTGTTTTTT.

The chain joins TRBV7-2 to TRBJ2-3; no clear D. Deletions cut 5 bases from V and 0 bases from J, with 6 bases between. This CDR3 contains 13 residues. Germline V gene sequence: CDR1 SGHTA, CDR2 FQGNSA. The CDR3 DNA sequence: TGTGCCAGCAGCAACCCTAGCACAGATACGCAGTATTTT. It translates to CASSNPSTDTQYF.

The CDR3 sequence: CSVDKGGETQYF. DNA for the CDR3: TGCAGCGTTGATAAGGGGGGGGAGACCCAGTACTTC. The chain joins TRBV29-1 to TRBJ2-5; tentative D call: TRBD2 (7 bases). V was cut by 3 bases and J by 5 bases, with 10 bases left in between. This CDR3 has 12 amino acids. Per the germline V gene, CDR1 is SQVTM and CDR2 is ANQGSEA.

The rearrangement links TRBV5-1 to TRBJ2-3; D is uncertain. CDR3 length equals 14 residues. Germline values: CDR1 SGHRS, CDR2 YFSETQ. V dropped 3 bases and J dropped 2 bases, with 10 bases sitting between them. CDR3 residues: CASSSDTNTDTQYF. The CDR3 DNA follows: TGCGCCAGCAGCTCTGACACCAACACAGATACGCAGTATTTT.

This chain's CDR3 is CASSPDRGEKTQYF. The CDR3 nucleotides are TGTGCCAGCAGCCCAGACAGGGGCGAAAAGACCCAGTACTTC. The gene calls are TRBV7-2 and TRBJ2-5, with 8 positions matching TRBD1. CDR3 length: 14 amino acids. After removal of 5 bases from V and 6 bases from J, the junction contained 8 bases not matched to a gene. Germline V gene data show CDR1 as SGHTA and CDR2 as FQGNSA.